This is a list of T cell receptor beta chains from one sample in a study of beta chain features in type 1 diabetes. Here immunoSEQ multiplex PCR was the method, and the copy in TCRdb shows in-frame clones only, minus some. The sample carries about 330,000 clones, roughly 9.6% recorded once. The material sequenced was naive CD4+ T cells from blood. These receptors came from a woman aged 25-40 years in good health. Both conserved end residues are part of each CDR3. Each record gives: D gene, V gene, clone size, J gene, CDR3 DNA, CDR3 protein. The D gene is left open where the match is weak. Clone size is not always given. Where it is, it says once, few, many or a class for expanded clones.

>NA|TRBV5-1|NA|TRBJ2-7
TGCGCCAGCAGCTTGAGGCTCCACGGGATGCGCCCCTACGAGCAGTACTTC
CASSLRLHGMRPYEQYF
>NA|TRBV7-2|few|TRBJ1-4
TGTGCCAGCAGCTTAGCGTCTACAGCCCGAAATGAAAAACTGTTTTTT
CASSLASTARNEKLFF
>NA|TRBV4-3|NA|TRBJ1-5
TGCGCCAGCAGCCAGGGAGGGAATCAGCCCCAGCATTTT
CASSQGGNQPQHF
>TRBD1|TRBV7-2|NA|TRBJ1-1
TGTGCCAGCACCACAGGGGGTAGGGAGCCTTTCTTT
CASTTGGREPFF
>TRBD1|TRBV6-6|few|TRBJ1-3
TGTGCCAGCAGCGAGACAGGGGCTGGAAACACCATATATTTT
CASSETGAGNTIYF
>TRBD2|TRBV5-1|few|TRBJ2-7
TGCGCCAGCAGCTTGAGGAGTGCGGGAGGAGATCTCTTGTACGAGCAGTACTTC
CASSLRSAGGDLLYEQYF
>NA|TRBV7-3|NA|TRBJ1-1
TGTGCCAGCAGCTCCGACAGTCAGAACACTGAAGCTTTCTTT
CASSSDSQNTEAFF
>NA|TRBV7-2|few|TRBJ2-6
TGTGCCAGCAGCTTAGCAATCACATCTGGGGCCAACGTCCTGACTTTC
CASSLAITSGANVLTF
>NA|TRBV2|few|TRBJ2-4
TGTGCCAGCAGGAGGGGGATAGCCAAAAACATTCAGTACTTC
CASRRGIAKNIQYF
>NA|TRBV1|NA|TRBJ2-4
TGCACCAGCAGCCACAGTCTAGCCAAAAACATTCAGTACTTC
CTSSHSLAKNIQYF
>NA|TRBV18|NA|TRBJ2-5
TGTGCCAGCTCACTTCTAGAGACCCAGTACTTC
CASSLLETQYF
>TRBD2|TRBV15|NA|TRBJ2-1
TGTGCCACCAGCAGAGCCGCGGGAGGGCCCTACAATGAGCAGTTCTTC
CATSRAAGGPYNEQFF
>TRBD2|TRBV14|NA|TRBJ2-1
TGTGCCAGCAGCCTCGCACGAAAAAGATGGGGAGGGGTCTCCTACAATGAGCAGTTCTTC
CASSLARKRWGGVSYNEQFF
>TRBD2|TRBV18|NA|TRBJ2-7
TGTGCCAGCTCACCCCAACCGTCGGGAGGGAGTGCCTACGAGCAGTACTTC
CASSPQPSGGSAYEQYF
>NA|TRBV29-1|NA|TRBJ1-1
TGCAGCGTTGATCCCGGGATGGGGACTGAAGCTTTCTTT
CSVDPGMGTEAFF
>TRBD2|TRBV5-4|few|TRBJ2-5
TGTGCCAGCTCCGACGGGACTAGTTCCCAAGAGACCCAGTACTTC
CASSDGTSSQETQYF
>TRBD2|TRBV9|few|TRBJ2-1
TGTGCCAGCAGCGTAGAAGGACTAGCCTACAATGAGCAGTTCTTC
CASSVEGLAYNEQFF
>TRBD1|TRBV7-9|once|TRBJ1-2
TGTGCCAGCAGCACATCAGGGGGCGAGGTCTACTATGGCTACACCTTC
CASSTSGGEVYYGYTF
>TRBD2|TRBV29-1|NA|TRBJ2-1
TGCAGCGTTGAAGATCACGGAGCGGGAGTGCAGTTCTTC
CSVEDHGAGVQFF
>TRBD2|TRBV7-9|few|TRBJ2-7
TGTGCCAGCAGCCCGTCCTGGACTAGCGGGGGGTCGGGCGAGCAGTACTTC
CASSPSWTSGGSGEQYF
>NA|TRBV15|NA|TRBJ2-7
TGTGCCACCAGCGCTCGAGGCTACGAGCAGTACTTC
CATSARGYEQYF
>NA|TRBV7-2|few|TRBJ2-7
TGTGCCAGCAGCCTCACAGGGTACGAGCAGTACTTC
CASSLTGYEQYF
>TRBD2|TRBV29-1|NA|TRBJ2-2
TGCAGCGTTGCCCAATCTAGCGGGAGCAACACCGGGGAGCTGTTTTTT
CSVAQSSGSNTGELFF